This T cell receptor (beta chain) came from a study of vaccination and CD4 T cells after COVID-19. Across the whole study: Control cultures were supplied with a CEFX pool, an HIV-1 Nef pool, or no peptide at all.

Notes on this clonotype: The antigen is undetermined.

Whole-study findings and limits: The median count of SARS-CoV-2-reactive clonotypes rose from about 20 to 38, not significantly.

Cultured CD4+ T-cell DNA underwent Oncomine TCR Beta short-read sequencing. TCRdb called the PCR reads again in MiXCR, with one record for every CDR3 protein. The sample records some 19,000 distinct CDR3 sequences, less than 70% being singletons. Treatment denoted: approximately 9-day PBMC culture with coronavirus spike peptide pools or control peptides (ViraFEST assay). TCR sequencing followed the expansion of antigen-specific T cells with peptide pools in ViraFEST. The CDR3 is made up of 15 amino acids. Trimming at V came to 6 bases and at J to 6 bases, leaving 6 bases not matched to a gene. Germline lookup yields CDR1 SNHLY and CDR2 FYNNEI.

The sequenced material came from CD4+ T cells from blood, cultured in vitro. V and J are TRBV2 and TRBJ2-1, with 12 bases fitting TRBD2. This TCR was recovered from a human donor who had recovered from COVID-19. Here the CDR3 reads CASSPRTSGINEQFF. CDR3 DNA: TGTGCCAGCAGCCCCCGGACTAGCGGGATCAATGAGCAGTTCTTC.